The next 31 T cell receptor beta chains were all read from a single sample in a study of tumor T cells in aggressive B-cell lymphoma. TCRdb's table, derived via immunoSEQ multiplex PCR, lists solely in-frame clones and lacks some. The table lists 2,000 to 2,500 clones, 90% of them singletons. Specimen: tumor tissue. These receptors were collected from an adult with diffuse large B cell lymphoma.

This clone has only a few counts. The chain joins TRBV5-1 to TRBJ1-1; 8 bases are shared with TRBD1. Germline loops: CDR1 SGHRS, CDR2 YFSETQ. This CDR3 is 14 amino acids long. The junction had 5 bases not matched to a gene; V was cut back by 3 bases and J by 4 bases. The CDR3 DNA is TGCGCCAGCAGCTCAGGGGGCCAAGGCACTGAAGCTTTCTTT. This sequence encodes CASSSGGQGTEAFF.

The V gene is TRBV7-2, the J gene TRBJ2-1; perhaps TRBD2 as D (6 bases). This CDR3 spans 11 amino acids. V shed 3 bases and J shed 16 bases, with 13 bases lying between them. CDR1 is SGHTA and CDR2 is FQGNSA in the germline V gene. CDR3 nucleotide sequence: TGTGCCAGCAGCTTTAGCGGTGGGGGATTCTTC. Translating gives CASSFSGGGFF.

The chain employs TRBV15 and TRBJ2-7; 11 bases match TRBD2. Germline CDR1 reads LNHNV; CDR2 reads YYDKDF (reference sequence). The ends lost 1 base at V and 3 bases at J; junction bases unmatched: 2. The CDR3 sequence is 15 residues long. The CDR3 DNA reads TGTGCCACCAGCAGAGGTCTAGCGGGGGGCTACGAGCAGTACTTC. Amino acids: CATSRGLAGGYEQYF.

The V call is TRBV25-1, the J call TRBJ2-5; 7 positions match TRBD2. This CDR3 is 15 amino acids long. Germline V gene sequence: CDR1 MGHDK, CDR2 SYGVNS. The V and J ends lost 5 bases and 4 bases, in that order; junction bases with no gene match: 10. The CDR3 nucleotides read TGTGCCAGCAGTCCGAGGGGAGCGGGGAGAGAGACCCAGTACTTC. Protein sequence: CASSPRGAGRETQYF.

In DNA form, the CDR3 reads TGTGCCAGCGGAGACAGGGGGCGCATCTATGAGCAGTACTTC. Translation: CASGDRGRIYEQYF. The chain combines TRBV6-5 with TRBJ2-7, with TRBD1 matching over 10 bases. CDR1 is MNHEY, CDR2 SVGAGI, per germline. V shed 8 bases, J shed 7 bases, and the junction held 11 bases outside the gene matches. This CDR3 region has 14 residues.

This clone was seen just once. The V gene is TRBV6-5, the J gene TRBJ1-2; maybe TRBD1 (5 bases). This CDR3 has 13 residues. Germline CDR1 reads MNHEY; CDR2 reads SVGAGI. The V end was cut by 7 bases, the J end by 6 bases, with 15 bases between. CDR3 region: CASTRGGTDGYTF. CDR3 bases: TGTGCCAGCACCCGGGGGGGGACGGATGGCTACACCTTC.

The chain has TRBV7-6 and TRBJ2-6; 7 positions match TRBD1. Germline CDR1 is SGHVS and CDR2 is FNYEAQ. The CDR3 has 15 amino acids. V was clipped by 5 bases and J by 3 bases; unmatched bases: 4. CDR3 DNA sequence: TGTGCCAGCAGCCTGACAGGGTTTGGGGCCAACGTCCTGACTTTC. Translated, it gives CASSLTGFGANVLTF.

This sequence joins TRBV19 and TRBJ1-5; no firm D call. V was cut by 6 bases and J by 1 base, with 4 bases left in between. CDR1 and CDR2 (germline): LNHDA, SQIVND (reference sequence). The CDR3 has 12 amino acids. CDR3 in DNA: TGTGCCAGTAGACAAAGCAATCAGCCCCAGCATTTT. Translating it yields CASRQSNQPQHF.

This chain joins TRBV13 and TRBJ2-1, with TRBD2 identical over 11 bases. The V and J ends lost 5 bases and 0 bases, in that order; junction bases with no gene match: 3. CDR1 and CDR2 (germline): PRHDT, FYEKMQ (reference sequence). This CDR3 spans 16 amino acids. CDR3 DNA sequence: TGTGCCAGCAGCCTAGCGGGGGGCCCCTCCTACAATGAGCAGTTCTTC. It translates to CASSLAGGPSYNEQFF.

V gene TRBV29-1 combines with J gene TRBJ1-2, with D tentatively TRBD1 (5 bases). CDR3 size: 14 residues. In germline, CDR1 is SQVTM, CDR2 ANQGSEA. The ends were cut back, 6 bases at V and 8 bases at J, with 22 bases in the middle. The chain's CDR3 is CSVTPELTWGGYTF. CDR3 DNA: TGCAGCGTGACACCAGAACTCACCTGGGGCGGCTACACCTTC.

V and J are TRBV11-2 and TRBJ2-7; possibly TRBD1 for D (6 bases). Germline V gives CDR1 SGHAT, CDR2 FQNNGV. V was cut by 0 bases and J by 5 bases, with 14 bases left in between. The CDR3 covers 15 residues. CDR3 nucleotide sequence: TGTGCCAGCAGCTTAGAGGCACAGGGAGAGGACGAGCAGTACTTC. Residues: CASSLEAQGEDEQYF. Full variable domain (rest looked up from reference TRBV11-2 and TRBJ2-7): EAGVAQSPRYKIIEKRQSVAFWCNPISGHATLYWYQQILGQGPKLLIQFQNNGVVDDSQLPKDRFSAERLKGVDSTLKIQPAKLEDSAVYLCASSLEAQGEDEQYFGPGTRLTVT.

The chain recombines TRBV10-3 with TRBJ1-1; weak D call: TRBD1 (5 bases). The germline gives CDR1 ENHRY, CDR2 SYGVKD. CDR3 length: 14 amino acids. The germline V and J ends were trimmed by 9 bases and 0 bases, with 14 bases remaining between them. The chain's CDR3 is CAIQGLSMNTEAFF. The DNA of the CDR3 is TGTGCCATTCAGGGTTTATCTATGAACACTGAAGCTTTCTTT.

The gene calls are TRBV5-1 and TRBJ2-7, with 15 bases matching TRBD2. The J segment lost 4 bases and the V segment lost 2 bases, leaving 4 bases of the junction unmatched. CDR1 is SGHRS and CDR2 is YFSETQ in the germline V gene. This CDR3 is 16 amino acids long. CDR3 region: CASSLLGTSGGYEQYF. The DNA of the CDR3 is TGCGCCAGCAGCTTACTAGGGACTAGCGGGGGGTACGAGCAGTACTTC.

The CDR3 DNA is TGTGCCAGCAGCTTGGGACAGGGAACCGGGGAGCTGTTTTTT. Amino acids: CASSLGQGTGELFF. This chain connects TRBV27 to TRBJ2-2, with 9 nucleotides matching TRBD1. Trimming removed 6 bases from V and 5 bases from J; junction bases left unmatched: 4. Germline assignment: CDR1 MNHEY and CDR2 SMNVEV (reference sequence). This CDR3 spans 14 amino acids.

This clone was counted a few times. CDR3 amino acids: CASSLGARTDTQYF. The DNA of the CDR3 is TGCGCCAGCAGCTTGGGCGCCCGCACAGATACGCAGTATTTT. The chain recombines TRBV5-1 with TRBJ2-3; no firm D call. The germline gives CDR1 SGHRS, CDR2 YFSETQ. CDR3 length: 14 amino acids. The V end was cut by 0 bases, the J end by 1 base, with 6 bases between.

The chain has TRBV6-6 and TRBJ1-4, with unresolved D. Germline V lookup: CDR1 MNHNY, CDR2 SVGAGI (reference sequence). With 4 bases removed from V and 0 bases from J, the gap between germline ends came to 9 bases. This CDR3 spans 15 amino acids. Here the CDR3 DNA reads TGTGCCAGCAGTTCCCCAACTACAACTAATGAAAAACTGTTTTTT. Translated, it gives CASSSPTTTNEKLFF.

V and J are TRBV9 and TRBJ2-6; possible D gene TRBD1, 6 bases. CDR1 and CDR2 from the germline V gene are SGDLS and YYNGEE. V lost 0 bases and J 0 bases, leaving 13 bases between the germline ends. This CDR3 spans 18 amino acids. The CDR3 is CASSVEGEPRSGANVLTF. The CDR3 coding sequence is TGTGCCAGCAGCGTAGAGGGGGAGCCGCGCTCTGGGGCCAACGTCCTGACTTTC.

The CDR3 nucleotides are TGTGCCAGCAGCTCCACCAGGGGGCTAGGGATAGCTTTCTTT. Protein sequence: CASSSTRGLGIAFF. V and J are TRBV7-8 and TRBJ1-1; 8 bases fit TRBD1. Germline values: CDR1 SGHVS, CDR2 FQNEAQ. The trim removed 4 bases at V and 10 bases at J, leaving 11 bases unmatched. This CDR3 is built from 14 residues. Drawing the rest from reference TRBV7-8 and TRBJ1-1, the complete variable domain is GAGVSQSPRYKVAKRGQDVALRCDPISGHVSLFWYQQALGQGPEFLTYFQNEAQLDKSGLPSDRFFAERPEGSVSTLKIQRTQQEDSAVYLCASSSTRGLGIAFFGQGTRLTVV.

The V gene is TRBV5-5, the J gene TRBJ2-1; TRBD1 matches 7 bases. With 0 bases clipped from V and 7 bases from J, the junction kept 1 base outside the gene matches. The CDR3 is 13 residues long. In germline, CDR1 is SGHKS, CDR2 YYEKEE (reference sequence). The CDR3 coding sequence is TGTGCCAGCAGCTTGGAACAGGGGAATGAGCAGTTCTTC. This encodes CASSLEQGNEQFF.

As to this clone: Other DNA variants within this sample encode the same CDR3. This chain links TRBV7-9 with TRBJ2-5; TRBD1 matches 8 bases. Germline V gene sequence: CDR1 SEHNR, CDR2 FQNEAQ (reference sequence). After removal of 6 bases from V and 4 bases from J, the junction contained 7 bases not matched to a gene. The CDR3 runs 14 residues. The CDR3 region is CASSFTGGIETQYF. The CDR3 DNA reads as TGTGCCAGCAGTTTTACAGGGGGAATAGAGACCCAGTACTTC.

The rearrangement uses TRBV4-3 and TRBJ1-1, with 7 bases identical to TRBD1. Trimming removed 4 bases from V and 5 bases from J; junction bases left unmatched: 7. The germline V gene encodes CDR1 LGHNA and CDR2 YSLEER. The CDR3 loop spans 14 amino acids. The CDR3 loop reads CASSLTGVETEAFF. The CDR3 region has the DNA TGCGCCAGCAGCCTAACAGGGGTGGAGACTGAAGCTTTCTTT.

The CDR3 loop reads CASSRGTAGNTIYF. The CDR3 DNA reads TGTGCCAGCAGTCGGGGGACCGCCGGAAACACCATATATTTT. The chain has TRBV6-5 and TRBJ1-3; perhaps TRBD1 as D (5 bases). The CDR3 loop spans 14 amino acids. The germline V gene encodes CDR1 MNHEY and CDR2 SVGAGI. Trimming stripped 5 bases from V and 4 bases from J, with 12 bases between.

This clone was found once. The chain carries TRBV19 and TRBJ1-4; D is unresolved. The CDR3 has 14 residues. Per the germline V gene, CDR1 is LNHDA and CDR2 is SQIVND (reference sequence). Trimming shortened V by 8 bases and J by 3 bases, and 13 bases separated the two germline ends. The CDR3 DNA sequence: TGTGCCAGTGGGAGACACCAATCTAATGAAAAACTGTTTTTT. It specifies CASGRHQSNEKLFF.

The chain has TRBV4-3 and TRBJ2-5; D not certain. The CDR3 has 15 amino acids. With 0 bases removed from V and 0 bases from J, the gap between germline ends came to 8 bases. The germline gives CDR1 LGHNA, CDR2 YSLEER. The CDR3 protein is CASSQDGRNQETQYF. The CDR3 coding sequence is TGCGCCAGCAGCCAAGATGGGCGAAACCAAGAGACCCAGTACTTC.

This clone has just one count. The chain is built from TRBV7-9 and TRBJ2-7, with TRBD2 matching 9 bases. The germline CDR1 and CDR2 sequences are SEHNR and FQNEAQ (reference sequence). Unmatched junction bases numbered 7, after V lost 2 bases and J lost 5 bases. The CDR3 has 15 amino acids. CDR3 bases: TGTGCCAGCAGCTTAAGTGGGACTAGCCTCGACGAGCAGTACTTC. Its translation is CASSLSGTSLDEQYF. Full variable domain (remainder filled in from reference TRBV7-9 and TRBJ2-7): DTGVSQNPRHKITKRGQNVTFRCDPISEHNRLYWYRQTLGQGPEFLTYFQNEAQLEKSRLLSDRFSAERPKGSFSTLEIQRTEQGDSAMYLCASSLSGTSLDEQYFGPGTRLTVT.

This clone was found a few times. The rearrangement joins TRBV5-6 to TRBJ2-5; 7 bases are a match to TRBD2. The CDR3 has 14 residues. J was trimmed by 4 bases and V by 2 bases; bases with no gene match: 5. CDR1 is SGHDT and CDR2 is YYEEEE in the germline V gene. The DNA of the CDR3 is TGTGCCAGCAGCTTAGGCGGGAGATTAGAGACCCAGTACTTC. Translating gives CASSLGGRLETQYF. Variable domain in full (rest from reference TRBV5-6 and TRBJ2-5): DAGVTQSPTHLIKTRGQQVTLRCSPKSGHDTVSWYQQALGQGPQFIFQYYEEEERQRGNFPDRFSGHQFPNYSSELNVNALLLGDSALYLCASSLGGRLETQYFGPGTRLLVL.

The chain has TRBV5-1 and TRBJ1-3; 9 bases match TRBD1. Germline assignment: CDR1 SGHRS and CDR2 YFSETQ. V dropped 3 bases and J dropped 11; count of bases not matched to a gene: 9. The CDR3 is 14 residues long. For the CDR3, the DNA is TGCGCCAGCAGCTCGGGAACACAGGGGGCCCCCATATATTTT. This codes for CASSSGTQGAPIYF.

CDR3 nucleotides: TGTGCCAGCAGCTTGGTGGGGCAGGTCGAGCAGTACTTC. The encoded protein is CASSLVGQVEQYF. The chain is built from TRBV5-6 and TRBJ2-7; a weak D match, TRBD1 (5 bases). Germline V lookup: CDR1 SGHDT, CDR2 YYEEEE. The CDR3 runs to 13 residues. V gave up 0 bases and J gave up 6 bases, with 10 bases separating them.

This clone has a handful of counts. This chain uses TRBV7-9 with TRBJ2-1; the D is unclear. Germline CDR1 and CDR2: SEHNR and FQNEAQ (reference sequence). The CDR3 has 12 residues. V was clipped by 1 base and J by 9 bases, with 7 bases between them. The CDR3 nucleotides read TGTGCCAGCAGCTTAGAGTCCGGTGAGCAGTTCTTC. Encoded protein: CASSLESGEQFF. The complete variable domain, with remaining parts taken from reference TRBV7-9 and TRBJ2-1, reads DTGVSQNPRHKITKRGQNVTFRCDPISEHNRLYWYRQTLGQGPEFLTYFQNEAQLEKSRLLSDRFSAERPKGSFSTLEIQRTEQGDSAMYLCASSLESGEQFFGPGTRLTVL.

Turning to this clone: The junction departs from the called germline gene at one end, perhaps through a read error. V is TRBV7-8 and J is TRBJ2-7; TRBD2 matches 7 bases. The CDR3 totals 14 residues. CDR1 and CDR2 (germline): SGHVS, FQNEAQ. CDR3 nucleotide sequence: TGTGCCAGCAGCCGCCCAGGCGGGGAGGGAAGAGGGGTCTTC. Protein sequence: CASSRPGGEGRGVF.

The chain combines TRBV9 with TRBJ1-4, with 7 bases identical to TRBD1. Germline loops: CDR1 SGDLS, CDR2 YYNGEE. This CDR3 contains 14 residues. Trimming at V came to 3 bases and at J to 4 bases, leaving 3 bases not matched to a gene. The CDR3 region has the DNA TGTGCCAGCAGCGCCGGGACAGATAATGAAAAACTGTTTTTT. Translating it yields CASSAGTDNEKLFF. Full variable domain (missing parts from reference TRBV9 and TRBJ1-4): DSGVTQTPKHLITATGQRVTLRCSPRSGDLSVYWYQQSLDQGLQFLIQYYNGEERAKGNILERFSAQQFPDLHSELNLSSLELGDSALYFCASSAGTDNEKLFFGSGTQLSVL.